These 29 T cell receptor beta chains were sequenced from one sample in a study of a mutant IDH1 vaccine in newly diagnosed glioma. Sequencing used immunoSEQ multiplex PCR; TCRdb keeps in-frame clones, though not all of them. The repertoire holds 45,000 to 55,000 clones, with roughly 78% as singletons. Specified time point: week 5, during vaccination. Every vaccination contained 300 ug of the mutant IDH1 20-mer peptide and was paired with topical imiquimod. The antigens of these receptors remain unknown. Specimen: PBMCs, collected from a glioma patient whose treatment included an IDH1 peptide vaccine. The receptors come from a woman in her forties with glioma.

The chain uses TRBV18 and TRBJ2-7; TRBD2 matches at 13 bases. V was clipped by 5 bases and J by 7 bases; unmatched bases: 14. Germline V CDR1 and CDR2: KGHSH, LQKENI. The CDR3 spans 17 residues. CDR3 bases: TGTGCCAGCTCAGTTGGACTAGCGGGGGTGACACTACGGGAGCAGTACTTC. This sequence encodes CASSVGLAGVTLREQYF.

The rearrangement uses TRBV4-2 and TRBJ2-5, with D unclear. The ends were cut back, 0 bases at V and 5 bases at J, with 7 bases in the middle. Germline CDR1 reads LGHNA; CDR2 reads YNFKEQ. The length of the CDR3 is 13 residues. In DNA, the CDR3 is TGTGCCAGCAGCCAAGACCCGGATGAGACCCAGTACTTC. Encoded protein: CASSQDPDETQYF.

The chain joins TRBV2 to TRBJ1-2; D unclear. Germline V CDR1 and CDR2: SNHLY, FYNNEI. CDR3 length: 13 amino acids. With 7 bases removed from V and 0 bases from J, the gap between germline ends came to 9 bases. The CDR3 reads CASMKETNYGYTF. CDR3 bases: TGTGCCAGCATGAAAGAGACTAACTATGGCTACACCTTC. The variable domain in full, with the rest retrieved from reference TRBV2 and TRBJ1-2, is EPEVTQTPSHQVTQMGQEVILRCVPISNHLYFYWYRQILGQKVEFLVSFYNNEISEKSEIFDDQFSVERPDGSNFTLKIRSTKLEDSAMYFCASMKETNYGYTFGSGTRLTVV.

The CDR3 loop reads CASSLVAVRETQYF. CDR3 DNA: TGTGCCAGCAGCTTGGTGGCAGTTAGGGAGACCCAGTACTTC. The rearrangement links TRBV5-4 to TRBJ2-5; D gene uncertain. V shed 0 bases and J shed 5 bases, with 11 bases lying between them. CDR3 length: 14 amino acids. From germline, CDR1 is SGHNT and CDR2 YYREEE (reference sequence). The full variable domain, its missing parts supplied by reference TRBV5-4 and TRBJ2-5, is ETGVTQSPTHLIKTRGQQVTLRCSSQSGHNTVSWYQQALGQGPQFIFQYYREEENGRGNFPPRFSGLQFPNYSSELNVNALELDDSALYLCASSLVAVRETQYFGPGTRLLVL.

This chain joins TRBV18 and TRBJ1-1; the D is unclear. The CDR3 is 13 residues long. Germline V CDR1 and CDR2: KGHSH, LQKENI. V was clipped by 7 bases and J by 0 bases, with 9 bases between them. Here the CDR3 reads CASCQELNTEAFF. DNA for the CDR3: TGTGCCAGCTGCCAAGAGCTGAACACTGAAGCTTTCTTT.

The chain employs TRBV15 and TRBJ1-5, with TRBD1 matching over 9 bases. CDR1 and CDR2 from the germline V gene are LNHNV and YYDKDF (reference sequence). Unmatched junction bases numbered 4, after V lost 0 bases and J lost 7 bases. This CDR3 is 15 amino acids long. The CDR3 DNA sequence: TGTGCCACCAGCAGAGAGGGACAGGGCGACCAGCCCCAGCATTTT. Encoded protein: CATSREGQGDQPQHF.

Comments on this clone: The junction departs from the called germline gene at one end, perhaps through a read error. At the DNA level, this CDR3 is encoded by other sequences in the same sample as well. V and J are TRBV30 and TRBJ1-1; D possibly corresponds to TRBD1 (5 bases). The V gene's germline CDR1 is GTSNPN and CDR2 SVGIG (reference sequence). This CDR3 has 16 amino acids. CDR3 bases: TGTGCCTGGAGGGGTATACCGGGGCAGGTGAACACTGAGGCTTTCTTT. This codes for CAWRGIPGQVNTEAFF.

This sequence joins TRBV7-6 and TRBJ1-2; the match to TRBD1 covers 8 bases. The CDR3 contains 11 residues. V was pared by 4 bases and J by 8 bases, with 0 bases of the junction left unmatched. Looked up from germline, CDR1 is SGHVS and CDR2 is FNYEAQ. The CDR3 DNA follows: TGTGCCAGCAGCTCAGGGGGCGGCTACACCTTC. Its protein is CASSSGGGYTF. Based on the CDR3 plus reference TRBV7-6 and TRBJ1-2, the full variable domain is GAGVSQSPRYKVTKRGQDVALRCDPISGHVSLYWYRQALGQGPEFLTYFNYEAQQDKSGLPNDRFSAERPEGSISTLTIQRTEQRDSAMYRCASSSGGGYTFGSGTRLTVV.

CDR3 in amino acids: CAAAAWRNAYNEQFF. The CDR3 coding sequence is TGTGCCGCAGCCGCGTGGCGGAACGCCTACAATGAGCAGTTCTTC. The chain has TRBV10-3 and TRBJ2-1; D gene ambiguous. The CDR3 runs 15 residues. Trimming left V 11 bases short and J 2 bases short, with 19 bases between. Germline V lookup: CDR1 ENHRY, CDR2 SYGVKD.

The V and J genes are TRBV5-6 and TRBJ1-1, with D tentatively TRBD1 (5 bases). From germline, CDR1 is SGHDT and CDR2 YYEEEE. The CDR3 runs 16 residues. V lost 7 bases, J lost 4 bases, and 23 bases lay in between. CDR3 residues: CASAKDTGNSGTEAFF. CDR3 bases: TGTGCCAGCGCTAAGGACACCGGAAACTCGGGCACTGAAGCTTTCTTT.

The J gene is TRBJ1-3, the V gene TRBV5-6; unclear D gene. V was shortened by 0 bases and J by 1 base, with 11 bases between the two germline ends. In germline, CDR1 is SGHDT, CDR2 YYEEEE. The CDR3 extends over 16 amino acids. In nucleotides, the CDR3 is TGTGCCAGCAGCTTGGTCGGGGTAGGTTCTGGAAACACCATATATTTT. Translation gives CASSLVGVGSGNTIYF.

The CDR3 protein is CASSVGKGEITEAFF. The CDR3, as DNA: TGTGCCAGCAGTGTAGGAAAAGGGGAGATCACTGAAGCTTTCTTT. The rearrangement links TRBV6-1 to TRBJ1-1; D may be TRBD1 (5 bases). CDR1 MNHNS and CDR2 SASEGT come from the germline V gene. CDR3 length: 15 amino acids. Deletions cut 4 bases from V and 4 bases from J, with 16 bases between.

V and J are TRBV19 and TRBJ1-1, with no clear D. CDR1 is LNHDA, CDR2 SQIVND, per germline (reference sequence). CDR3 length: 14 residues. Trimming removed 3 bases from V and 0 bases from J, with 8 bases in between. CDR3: CASSMAAMNTEAFF. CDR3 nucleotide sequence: TGTGCCAGTAGTATGGCAGCCATGAACACTGAAGCTTTCTTT.

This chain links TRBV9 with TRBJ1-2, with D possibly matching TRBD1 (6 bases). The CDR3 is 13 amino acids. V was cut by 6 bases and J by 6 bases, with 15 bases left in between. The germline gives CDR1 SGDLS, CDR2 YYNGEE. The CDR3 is CASTLQGLDGYTF. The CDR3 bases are TGTGCCAGCACCCTCCAGGGGCTTGATGGCTACACCTTC.

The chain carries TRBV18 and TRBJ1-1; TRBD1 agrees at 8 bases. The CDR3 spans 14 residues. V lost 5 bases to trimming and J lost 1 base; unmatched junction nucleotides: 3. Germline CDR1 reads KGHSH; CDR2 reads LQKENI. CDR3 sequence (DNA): TGTGCCAGCTCAACCGGACAGGGGAACACTGAAGCTTTCTTT. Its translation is CASSTGQGNTEAFF.

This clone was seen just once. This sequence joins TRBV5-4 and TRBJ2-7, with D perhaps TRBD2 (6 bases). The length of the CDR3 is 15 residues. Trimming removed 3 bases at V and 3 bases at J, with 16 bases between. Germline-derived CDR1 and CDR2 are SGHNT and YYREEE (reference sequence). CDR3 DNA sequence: TGTGCCAGCAGCTGGGTTGGGGGGAACGTCTACGAGCAGTACTTC. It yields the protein CASSWVGGNVYEQYF.

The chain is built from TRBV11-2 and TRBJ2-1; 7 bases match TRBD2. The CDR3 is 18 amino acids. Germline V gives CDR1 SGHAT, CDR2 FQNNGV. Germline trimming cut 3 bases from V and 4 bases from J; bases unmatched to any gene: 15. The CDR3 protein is CASSFDSGRGLPYNEQFF. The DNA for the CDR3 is TGTGCCAGCAGCTTCGATTCGGGGAGGGGACTCCCTTACAATGAGCAGTTCTTC. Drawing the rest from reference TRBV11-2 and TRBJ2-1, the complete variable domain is EAGVAQSPRYKIIEKRQSVAFWCNPISGHATLYWYQQILGQGPKLLIQFQNNGVVDDSQLPKDRFSAERLKGVDSTLKIQPAKLEDSAVYLCASSFDSGRGLPYNEQFFGPGTRLTVL.

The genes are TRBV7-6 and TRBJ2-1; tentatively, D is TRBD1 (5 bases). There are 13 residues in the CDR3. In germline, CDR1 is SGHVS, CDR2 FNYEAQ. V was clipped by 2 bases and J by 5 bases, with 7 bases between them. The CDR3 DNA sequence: TGTGCCAGCAGCTTAAGGGGTGACAATGAGCAGTTCTTC. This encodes CASSLRGDNEQFF. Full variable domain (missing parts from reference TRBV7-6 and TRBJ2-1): GAGVSQSPRYKVTKRGQDVALRCDPISGHVSLYWYRQALGQGPEFLTYFNYEAQQDKSGLPNDRFSAERPEGSISTLTIQRTEQRDSAMYRCASSLRGDNEQFFGPGTRLTVL.

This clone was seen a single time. Here the CDR3 DNA reads TGCGCCAGCAGCCAAGATGAGCGGGGGAAAGAGACCCAGTACTTC. It specifies CASSQDERGKETQYF. The V call is TRBV4-1, the J call TRBJ2-5, with 8 positions matching TRBD2. Looked up from germline, CDR1 is MGHRA and CDR2 is YSYEKL. With V trimmed by 0 bases and J by 3 bases, 3 bases remained unmatched. This CDR3 is built from 15 residues.

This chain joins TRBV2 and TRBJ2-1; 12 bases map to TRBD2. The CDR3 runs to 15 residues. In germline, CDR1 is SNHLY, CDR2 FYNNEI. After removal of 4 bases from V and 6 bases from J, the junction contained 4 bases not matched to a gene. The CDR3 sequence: CASSVSLAGGNEQFF. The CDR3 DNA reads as TGTGCCAGCAGTGTATCACTAGCGGGGGGCAATGAGCAGTTCTTC.

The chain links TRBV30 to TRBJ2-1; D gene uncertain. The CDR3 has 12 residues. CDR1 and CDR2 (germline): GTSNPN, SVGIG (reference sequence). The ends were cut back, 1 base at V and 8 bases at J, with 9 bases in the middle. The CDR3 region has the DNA TGTGCCTGGAGTGAGACCCCCCATGAGCAGTTCTTC. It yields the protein CAWSETPHEQFF. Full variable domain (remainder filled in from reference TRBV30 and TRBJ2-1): SQTIHQWPATLVQPVGSPLSLECTVEGTSNPNLYWYRQAAGRGLQLLFYSVGIGQISSEVPQNLSASRPQDRQFILSSKKLLLSDSGFYLCAWSETPHEQFFGPGTRLTVL.

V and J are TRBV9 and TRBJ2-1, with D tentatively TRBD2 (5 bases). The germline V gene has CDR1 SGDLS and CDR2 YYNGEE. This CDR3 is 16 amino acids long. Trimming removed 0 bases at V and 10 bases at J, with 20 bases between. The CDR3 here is CASSVESSGLAWEQFF. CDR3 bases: TGTGCCAGCAGCGTAGAGAGTAGTGGACTGGCGTGGGAGCAGTTCTTC.

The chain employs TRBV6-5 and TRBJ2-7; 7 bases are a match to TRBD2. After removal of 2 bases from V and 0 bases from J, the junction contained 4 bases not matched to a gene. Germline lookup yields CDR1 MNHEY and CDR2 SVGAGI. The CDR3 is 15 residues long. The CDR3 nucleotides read TGTGCCAGCAGTTACCTTACGGGGGGCTCCTACGAGCAGTACTTC. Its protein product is CASSYLTGGSYEQYF.

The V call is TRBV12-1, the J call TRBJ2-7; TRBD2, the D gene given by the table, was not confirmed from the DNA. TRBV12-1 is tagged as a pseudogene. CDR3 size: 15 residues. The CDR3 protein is CASSFRLGGLYEQYF. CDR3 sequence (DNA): TGTGCCAGCAGCTTTAGGTTGGGGGGTCTCTACGAGCAGTACTTC.

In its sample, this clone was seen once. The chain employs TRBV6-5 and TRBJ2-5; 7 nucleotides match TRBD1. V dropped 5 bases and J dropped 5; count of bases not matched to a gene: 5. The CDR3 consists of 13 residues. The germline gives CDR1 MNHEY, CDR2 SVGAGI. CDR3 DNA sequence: TGTGCCAGCAGTACTCGACAGGGTGAGACCCAGTACTTC. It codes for CASSTRQGETQYF.

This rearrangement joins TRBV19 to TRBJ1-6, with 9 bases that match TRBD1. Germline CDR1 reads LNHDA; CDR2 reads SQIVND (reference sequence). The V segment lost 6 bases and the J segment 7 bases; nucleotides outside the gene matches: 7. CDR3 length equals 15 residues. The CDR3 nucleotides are TGTGCCAGTAGAACCCCAGGGACAGGGAATTCACCCCTCCACTTT. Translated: CASRTPGTGNSPLHF.

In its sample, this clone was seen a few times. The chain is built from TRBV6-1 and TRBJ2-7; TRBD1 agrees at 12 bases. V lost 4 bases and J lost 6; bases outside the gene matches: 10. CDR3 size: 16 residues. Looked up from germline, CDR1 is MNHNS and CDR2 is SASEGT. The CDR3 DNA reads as TGTGCCAGCAGTGGTACACCGGGACAGGGGGCAAGCGAGCAGTACTTC. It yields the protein CASSGTPGQGASEQYF.

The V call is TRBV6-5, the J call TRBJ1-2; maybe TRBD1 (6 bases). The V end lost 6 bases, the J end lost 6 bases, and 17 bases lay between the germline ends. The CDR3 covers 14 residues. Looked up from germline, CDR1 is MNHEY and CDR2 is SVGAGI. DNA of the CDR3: TGTGCCAGCAGAGAATCAGGGGTTAGGGATGGCTACACCTTC. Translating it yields CASRESGVRDGYTF.

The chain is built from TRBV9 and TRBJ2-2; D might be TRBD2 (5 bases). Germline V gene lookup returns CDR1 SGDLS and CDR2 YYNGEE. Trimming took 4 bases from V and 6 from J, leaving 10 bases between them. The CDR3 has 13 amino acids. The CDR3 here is CASSPDGAGELFF. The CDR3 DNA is TGTGCCAGCAGCCCCGACGGGGCCGGGGAGCTGTTTTTT.